This TCR beta chain was identified in a study of T cell responses to AZD1222 COVID-19 vaccine. Profiling relied on immunoSEQ multiplex PCR, and the TCRdb table lists in-frame clones only, not all of them. This listing includes under 150,000 clones. General study points: White British ancestry dominated among donors, who included more females, and clonal diversity was possibly underestimated. The study reported that nearly half of spike-specific TCRs target unmutated variant regions. AZD1222 recipients seropositive at baseline numbered only 5 or 6. With dominance at 160-218 and 743-854, vaccine-associated CD4 TCRs spanned spike.

Comment on this clone: Its antigen is undetermined.

J lost 5 bases, V lost 2 bases, and 3 bases had no gene match. Per germline, CDR1 MNHNS and CDR2 SASEGT. CDR3 length equals 14 residues. The V gene is TRBV6-1, the J gene TRBJ1-3, with 7 bases aligning to TRBD1. The sequencing sample was made of peripheral blood. This receptor was taken from an adult in good health. CDR3 coding DNA: TGTGCCAGCAGTGAAAAGGGGGCCCGAAACACCATATATTTT. This codes for CASSEKGARNTIYF.